This entry is about one T cell receptor beta chain. Its antigen is currently not known. A read error may produce the germline difference seen at one junction end. This specimen belongs to a study of blood T cell repertoires in COVID-19 (dated by TCRdb to about 2020). About the investigation overall: Samples from collaborators originated in the United States, Italy and Spain and spanned both the acute and convalescent phases of COVID-19. Where HLA class I and class II types were available, the types were taken from metadata supplied by the sample provider, not from assay-based typing. Sample metadata almost always included a de-identified subject ID, COVID-19 status, age in years and sex. Samples were obtained from the ongoing ImmuneRACE study (first 160 participants) and from some 1,300 subjects provided by 6 global collaborators. Deeply sampled blood TCRbeta repertoires from subjects exposed to, actively infected with, or recovered from COVID-19 were included in the dataset. The prospective study material was composed of cDNA or gDNA derived from T cells, B-cell-depleted T cells, or PBMCs. A freely available public database, intended as a resource for researchers studying the immune response to SARS-CoV-2, is where the repertoires were released.

A second Seattle source provided samples from volunteer blood donors who had recovered from COVID-19. Collaborating institutions collected whole blood in K2EDTA tubes following their own protocols. Collaborator samples were shipped for TCRbeta analysis as frozen whole blood, isolated PBMCs, or DNA extracted from either sample type. What the research found in general, with its limitations: The quantity of clinical and demographic metadata differed by source and by participant and was supplied without curation.

TCRbeta CDR3 regions were amplified from genomic DNA by means of the immunoSEQ Assay, a bias-controlled multiplex PCR. On the authors' methods: Nucleated cell counts per sample were estimated from amplification of reference gene primers within the assay. To quantify the absolute abundance of each unique TCRbeta CDR3 rearrangement, sequence reads were collapsed and filtered. For each sample, productive Simpson clonality was calculated as the square root of Simpson's diversity index over productive rearrangements. Held by TCRdb, this immuneACCESS table contains in-frame sequences only and omits some clones. Under half of the omission traces to an unresolved V gene where checked; the cause of the rest is unknown. V and J calls and clone size follow that table, whereas D and trimming were derived from the DNA. The sample contains approximately 170,000 clones, more than 75% of them found a single time. 2% to 2.5% of the sample comes from the top ten.

From the germline V gene (reference sequence), CDR1 is PRHDT and CDR2 is FYEKMQ. The CDR3 runs 16 residues from the cysteine to the phenylalanine. Just the 48-base CDR3 DNA is kept, in frame starting at base 1. The rearrangement combines TRBV13 with TRBJ2-3; TRBD2 fits 9 bases in the junction. The sequenced sample consisted of peripheral blood. The TCR comes from a man aged 50 to 60 who had recovered from COVID-19. The CDR3: CASSLGPSGDTDTQYF. The nucleotide sequence reads as follows: TGTGCCAGCAGCCTAGGGCCTAGCGGGGATACAGATACGCAGTATTTT.